A single sample is the source of the 9 T cell receptor beta chains below, sequenced in a study of human T cells and chemical hapten exposure. Time point meaning: patch test 3, about 24 weeks after DPC sensitization. As to treatment: therapeutic diphenylcyclopropenone sensitization with weekly scalp DPC. One entry per CDR3 protein results from TCRdb running MiXCR on the RACE reads. The sample shows about 82,000 distinct CDR3 sequences, 10% to 15% of them seen only once. The sequencing used whole blood, collected in connection with sensitization to the hapten diphenylcyclopropenone (DPC). All receptors derive from a woman in her forties or fifties with alopecia areata. Some clones in this sample may be carry-over from other donors' samples.

This clonotype was seen only once. The chain uses TRBV18 and TRBJ1-4; no clear D gene. This CDR3 comprises 16 residues. Trimming shortened V by 0 bases and J by 5 bases, and 13 bases separated the two germline ends. Germline CDR1 reads KGHSH; CDR2 reads LQKENI. As DNA, the CDR3 is TGTGCCAGCTCACCACCTATGGGCCAAAGGAATGAAAAACTGTTTTTT. Protein product: CASSPPMGQRNEKLFF. The full variable domain, completed using reference TRBV18 and TRBJ1-4, is NAGVMQNPRHLVRRRGQEARLRCSPMKGHSHVYWYRQLPEEGLKFMVYLQKENIIDESGMPKERFSAEFPKEGPSILRIQQVVRGDSAAYFCASSPPMGQRNEKLFFGSGTQLSVL.

This clonotype was counted at least ten times. The chain employs TRBV10-2 and TRBJ2-4, with D uncertain. This CDR3 region has 13 residues. Trimming took off 0 bases at V and 7 bases at J, with 7 bases between the two ends. Looked up from germline, CDR1 is WSHSY and CDR2 is SAAADI. Written as DNA, the CDR3 is TGCGCCAGCAGTGAGTCATTACGGAACATTCAGTACTTC. Its translation: CASSESLRNIQYF.

This clonotype was seen only a few times. J is TRBJ2-3 and V is TRBV29-1; the D gene is possibly TRBD1 (5 bases). Germline V gives CDR1 SQVTM, CDR2 ANQGSEA. V lost 4 bases to trimming and J lost 4 bases, with 12 bases between them. The CDR3 loop spans 13 amino acids. The CDR3 reads CSVAMGQADTQYF. In DNA form, the CDR3 reads TGCAGCGTTGCAATGGGGCAAGCAGATACGCAGTATTTT.

This clonotype has just a few counts. The V call is TRBV20-1, the J call TRBJ2-7, with 11 bases identical to TRBD2. Germline V gene lookup returns CDR1 DFQATT and CDR2 SNEGSKA (reference sequence). J gave up 2 bases and V 0 bases, and 3 bases lay outside the gene matches. The CDR3 runs 15 residues. The CDR3 here is CSARDATSGAYEQYF. The CDR3 DNA reads as TGCAGTGCTAGAGATGCGACTAGCGGGGCCTACGAGCAGTACTTC.

This clonotype was counted many times. This sequence joins TRBV29-1 and TRBJ2-1; 7 nucleotides align to TRBD2. V dropped 1 base and J dropped 7; count of bases not matched to a gene: 7. The CDR3 runs 14 residues. Germline loops: CDR1 SQVTM, CDR2 ANQGSEA. The CDR3 is CSVEVGQGGNEQFF. The DNA of the CDR3 is TGCAGCGTTGAAGTCGGCCAGGGAGGGAATGAGCAGTTCTTC.

The chain uses TRBV29-1 and TRBJ2-1; weak D call: TRBD2 (6 bases). The germline gives CDR1 SQVTM, CDR2 ANQGSEA. The CDR3 totals 10 residues. The V end lost 7 bases, the J end lost 7 bases, and 8 bases lay between the germline ends. CDR3 sequence: CSAGLNEQFF. Written as DNA, the CDR3 is TGCAGCGCGGGACTGAATGAGCAGTTCTTC.

This clonotype was counted at least ten times. The V and J genes are TRBV5-6 and TRBJ2-1, with TRBD2 as a possible D gene (7 bases). The germline V gene has CDR1 SGHDT and CDR2 YYEEEE. V was cut by 4 bases and J by 1 base, with 24 bases left in between. This CDR3 spans 19 amino acids. CDR3 in DNA: TGTGCCAGCAGCCTTCTACGGGGGGCCGGGATACTATCCTACAATGAGCAGTTCTTC. Its protein is CASSLLRGAGILSYNEQFF.

This clonotype was counted between two and nine times. The chain combines TRBV18 with TRBJ2-7; 11 bases are shared with TRBD1. The V gene end was trimmed by 0 bases and the J gene end by 6 bases; junction bases not matched to a gene: 4. CDR1 and CDR2 (germline): KGHSH, LQKENI. CDR3 length: 15 residues. The CDR3 DNA is TGTGCCAGCTCACCACCGGGACAGGGGGTGAGCGAGCAGTACTTC. Translating it yields CASSPPGQGVSEQYF.

The chain joins TRBV6-2 or TRBV6-3 to TRBJ2-4; no reliable D call. Germline values: CDR1 MNHEY, CDR2 SVGEGT. The CDR3 is made up of 15 amino acids. V gave up 6 bases and J gave up 0 bases, with 12 bases separating them. Here the CDR3 DNA reads TGTGCCAGCAGCCCCCCAGTAACAGCCAAAAACATTCAGTACTTC. Amino acid sequence: CASSPPVTAKNIQYF.